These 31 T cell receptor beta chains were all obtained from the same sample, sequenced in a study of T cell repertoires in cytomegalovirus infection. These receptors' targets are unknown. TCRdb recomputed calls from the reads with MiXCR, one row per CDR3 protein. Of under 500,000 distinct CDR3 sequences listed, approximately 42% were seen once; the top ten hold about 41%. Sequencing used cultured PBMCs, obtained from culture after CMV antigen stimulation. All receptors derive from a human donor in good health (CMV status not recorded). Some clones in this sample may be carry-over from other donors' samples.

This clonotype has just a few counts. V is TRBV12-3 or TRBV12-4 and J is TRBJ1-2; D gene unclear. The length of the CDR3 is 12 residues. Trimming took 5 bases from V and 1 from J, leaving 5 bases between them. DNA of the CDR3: TGTGCCAGCAGTCAGCATAACTATGGCTACACCTTC. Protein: CASSQHNYGYTF.

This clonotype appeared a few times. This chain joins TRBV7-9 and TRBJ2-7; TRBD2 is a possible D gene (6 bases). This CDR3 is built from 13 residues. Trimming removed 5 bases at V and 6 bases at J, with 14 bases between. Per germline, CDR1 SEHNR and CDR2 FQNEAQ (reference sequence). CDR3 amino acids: CASSPRGRPEQYF. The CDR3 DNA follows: TGTGCCAGCAGCCCCCGTGGGAGGCCCGAGCAGTACTTC.

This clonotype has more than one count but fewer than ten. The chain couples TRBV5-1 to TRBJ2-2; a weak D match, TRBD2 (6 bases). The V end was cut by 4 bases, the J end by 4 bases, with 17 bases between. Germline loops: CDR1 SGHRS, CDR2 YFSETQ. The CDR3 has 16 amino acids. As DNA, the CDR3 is TGCGCCAGCAGCCCCGCTAGCGACCGGCCCACCGGGGAGCTGTTTTTT. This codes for CASSPASDRPTGELFF.

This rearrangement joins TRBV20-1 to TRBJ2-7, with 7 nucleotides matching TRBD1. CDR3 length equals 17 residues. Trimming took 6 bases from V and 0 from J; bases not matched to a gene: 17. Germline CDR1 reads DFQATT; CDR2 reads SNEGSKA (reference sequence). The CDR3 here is CSAKPPWNDRDSYEQYF. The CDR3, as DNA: TGCAGTGCGAAACCCCCTTGGAACGACAGGGACTCCTACGAGCAGTACTTC.

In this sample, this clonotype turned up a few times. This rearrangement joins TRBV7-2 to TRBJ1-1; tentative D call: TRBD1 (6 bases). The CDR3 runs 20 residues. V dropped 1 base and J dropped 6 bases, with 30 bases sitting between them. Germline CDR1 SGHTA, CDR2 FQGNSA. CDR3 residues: CASSLGWGVGAVLGTPEAFF. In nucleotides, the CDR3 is TGTGCCAGCAGCTTAGGTTGGGGCGTCGGGGCAGTCCTGGGGACACCTGAAGCTTTCTTT.

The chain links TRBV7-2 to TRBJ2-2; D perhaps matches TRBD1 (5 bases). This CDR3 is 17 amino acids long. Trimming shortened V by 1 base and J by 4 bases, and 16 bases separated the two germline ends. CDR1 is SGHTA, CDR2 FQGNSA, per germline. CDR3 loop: CASSLGAGRRGTGELFF. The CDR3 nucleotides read TGTGCCAGCAGCTTAGGGGCCGGCCGAAGGGGCACCGGGGAGCTGTTTTTT.

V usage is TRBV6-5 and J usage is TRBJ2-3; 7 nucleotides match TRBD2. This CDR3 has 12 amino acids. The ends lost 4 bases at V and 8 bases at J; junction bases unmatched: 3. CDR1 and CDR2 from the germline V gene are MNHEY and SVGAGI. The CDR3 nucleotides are TGTGCCAGCAGTTCTTGGGAGGGTACGCAGTATTTT. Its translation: CASSSWEGTQYF.

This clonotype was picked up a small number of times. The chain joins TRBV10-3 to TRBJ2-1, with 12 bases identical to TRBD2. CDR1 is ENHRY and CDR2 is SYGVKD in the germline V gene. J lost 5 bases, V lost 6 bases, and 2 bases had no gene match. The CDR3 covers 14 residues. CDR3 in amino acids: CAIRRLAGDNEQFF. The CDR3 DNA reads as TGTGCCATCAGAAGACTAGCGGGGGACAATGAGCAGTTCTTC.

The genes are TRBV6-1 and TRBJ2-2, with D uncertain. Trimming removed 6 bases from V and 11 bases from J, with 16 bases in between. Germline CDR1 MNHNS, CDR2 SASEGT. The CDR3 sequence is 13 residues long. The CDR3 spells CASRPRGVGELFF. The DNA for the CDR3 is TGTGCCAGCAGACCCCGAGGAGTCGGAGAGCTGTTTTTT.

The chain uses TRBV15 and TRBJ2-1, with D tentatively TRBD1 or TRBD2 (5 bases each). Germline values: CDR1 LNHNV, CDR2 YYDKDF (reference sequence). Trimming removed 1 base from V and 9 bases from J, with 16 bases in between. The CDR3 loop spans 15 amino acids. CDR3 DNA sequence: TGTGCCACCAGCAGAGGGGGGACGGGCCAGGGTGAGCAGTTCTTC. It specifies CATSRGGTGQGEQFF.

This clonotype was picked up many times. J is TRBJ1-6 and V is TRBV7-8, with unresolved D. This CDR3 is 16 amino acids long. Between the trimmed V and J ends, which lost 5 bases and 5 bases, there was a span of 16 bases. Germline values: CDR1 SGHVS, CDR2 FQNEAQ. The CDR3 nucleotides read TGTGCCAGCAGCCCCGGGAGGGAGAGGGATAATTCACCCCTCCACTTT. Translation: CASSPGRERDNSPLHF. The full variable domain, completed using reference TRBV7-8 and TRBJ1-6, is GAGVSQSPRYKVAKRGQDVALRCDPISGHVSLFWYQQALGQGPEFLTYFQNEAQLDKSGLPSDRFFAERPEGSVSTLKIQRTQQEDSAVYLCASSPGRERDNSPLHFGNGTRLTVT.

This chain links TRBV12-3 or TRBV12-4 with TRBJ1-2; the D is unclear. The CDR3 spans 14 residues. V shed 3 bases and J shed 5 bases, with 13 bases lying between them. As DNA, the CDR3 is TGTGCCAGCAGTTTCCAGGCAGCACCATATGGCTACACCTTC. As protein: CASSFQAAPYGYTF.

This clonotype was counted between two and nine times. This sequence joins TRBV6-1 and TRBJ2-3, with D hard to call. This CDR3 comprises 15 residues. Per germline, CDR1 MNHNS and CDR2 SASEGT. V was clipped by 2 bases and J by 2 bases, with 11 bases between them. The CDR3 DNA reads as TGTGCCAGCAGTGAACTCGGCCTGAACACAGATACGCAGTATTTT. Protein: CASSELGLNTDTQYF.

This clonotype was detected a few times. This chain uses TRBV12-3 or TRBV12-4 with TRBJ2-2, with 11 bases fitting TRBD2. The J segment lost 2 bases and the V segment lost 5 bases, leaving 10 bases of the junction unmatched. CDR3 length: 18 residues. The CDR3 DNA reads TGTGCCAGCAGTGAAACCCCACGACTAGCGGGAAACACCGGGGAGCTGTTTTTT. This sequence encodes CASSETPRLAGNTGELFF.

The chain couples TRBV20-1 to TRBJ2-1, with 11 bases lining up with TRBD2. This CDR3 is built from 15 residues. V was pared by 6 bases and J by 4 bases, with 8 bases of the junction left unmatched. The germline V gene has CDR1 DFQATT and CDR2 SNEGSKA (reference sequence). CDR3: CSARLAGGGYNEQFF. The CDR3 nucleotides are TGCAGTGCCCGGCTAGCGGGGGGAGGTTACAATGAGCAGTTCTTC.

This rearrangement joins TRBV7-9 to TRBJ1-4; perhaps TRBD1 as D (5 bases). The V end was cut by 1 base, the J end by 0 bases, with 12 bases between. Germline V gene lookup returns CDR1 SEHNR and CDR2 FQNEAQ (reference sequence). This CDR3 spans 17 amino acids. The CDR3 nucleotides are TGTGCCAGCAGCTTAGGAAACACAGGAGCAACTAATGAAAAACTGTTTTTT. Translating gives CASSLGNTGATNEKLFF.

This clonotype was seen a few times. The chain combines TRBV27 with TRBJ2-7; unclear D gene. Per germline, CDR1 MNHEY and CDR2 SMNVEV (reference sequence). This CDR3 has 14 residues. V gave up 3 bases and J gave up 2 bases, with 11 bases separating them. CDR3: CASSFQTETYEQYF. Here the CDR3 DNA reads TGTGCCAGCAGTTTCCAGACGGAGACCTACGAGCAGTACTTC.

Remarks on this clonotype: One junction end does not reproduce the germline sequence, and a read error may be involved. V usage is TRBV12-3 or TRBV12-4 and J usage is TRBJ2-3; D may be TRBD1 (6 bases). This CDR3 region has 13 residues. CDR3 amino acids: CVSRGRFGDTQYF. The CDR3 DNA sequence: TGTGTCAGCAGGGGACGGTTCGGGGATACGCAGTATTTT.

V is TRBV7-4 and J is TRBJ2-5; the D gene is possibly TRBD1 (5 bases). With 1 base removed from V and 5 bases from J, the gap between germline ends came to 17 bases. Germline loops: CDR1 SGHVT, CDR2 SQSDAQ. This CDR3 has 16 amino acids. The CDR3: CASSLDRVRARETQYF. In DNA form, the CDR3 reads TGTGCCAGCAGCTTAGACCGGGTCAGGGCGCGGGAGACCCAGTACTTC.

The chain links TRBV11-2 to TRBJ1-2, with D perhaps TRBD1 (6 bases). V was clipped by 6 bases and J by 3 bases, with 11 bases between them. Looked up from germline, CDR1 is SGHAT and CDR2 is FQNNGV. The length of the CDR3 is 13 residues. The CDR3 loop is CASSFHRDYGYTF. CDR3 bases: TGTGCCAGCAGTTTCCACAGGGACTATGGCTACACCTTC.

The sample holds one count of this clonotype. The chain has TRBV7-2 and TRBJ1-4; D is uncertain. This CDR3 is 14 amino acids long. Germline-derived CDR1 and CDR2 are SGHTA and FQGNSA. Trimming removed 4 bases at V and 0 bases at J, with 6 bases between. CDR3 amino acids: CASSSGPTNEKLFF. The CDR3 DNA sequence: TGTGCCAGCAGCTCAGGTCCAACTAATGAAAAACTGTTTTTT.

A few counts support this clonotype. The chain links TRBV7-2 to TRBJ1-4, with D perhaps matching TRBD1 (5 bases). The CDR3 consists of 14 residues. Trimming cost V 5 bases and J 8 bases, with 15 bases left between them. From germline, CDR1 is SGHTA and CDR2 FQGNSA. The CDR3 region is CASSPAWGEEKLFF. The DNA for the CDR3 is TGTGCCAGCAGCCCCGCATGGGGGGAAGAAAAACTGTTTTTT.

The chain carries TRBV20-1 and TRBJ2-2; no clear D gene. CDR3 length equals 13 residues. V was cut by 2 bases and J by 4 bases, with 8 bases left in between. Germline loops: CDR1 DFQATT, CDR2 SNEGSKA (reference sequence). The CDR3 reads CSARSHFTGELFF. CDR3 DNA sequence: TGCAGTGCTAGAAGTCACTTCACCGGGGAGCTGTTTTTT.

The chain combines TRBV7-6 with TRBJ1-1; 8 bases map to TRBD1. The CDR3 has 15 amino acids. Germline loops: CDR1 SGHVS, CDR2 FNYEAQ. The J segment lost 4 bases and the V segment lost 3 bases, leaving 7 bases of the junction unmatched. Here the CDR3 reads CASSFPDRAFTEAFF. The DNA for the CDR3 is TGTGCCAGCAGCTTTCCGGACAGGGCTTTCACTGAAGCTTTCTTT.

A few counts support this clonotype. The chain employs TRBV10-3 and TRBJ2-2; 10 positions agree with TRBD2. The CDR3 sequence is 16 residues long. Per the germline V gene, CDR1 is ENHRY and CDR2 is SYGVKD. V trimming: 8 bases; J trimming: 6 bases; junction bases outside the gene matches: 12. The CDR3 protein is CAIRVELAGFAGELFF. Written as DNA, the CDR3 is TGTGCCATCCGAGTGGAACTAGCGGGGTTCGCCGGGGAGCTGTTTTTT.

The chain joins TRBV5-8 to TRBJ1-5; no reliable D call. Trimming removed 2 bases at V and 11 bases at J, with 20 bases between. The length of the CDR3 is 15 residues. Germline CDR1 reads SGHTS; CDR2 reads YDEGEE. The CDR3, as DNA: TGTGCCAGCAGCTTCCGGACTGCCCTCAACGGGGCCCAGCATTTT. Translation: CASSFRTALNGAQHF.

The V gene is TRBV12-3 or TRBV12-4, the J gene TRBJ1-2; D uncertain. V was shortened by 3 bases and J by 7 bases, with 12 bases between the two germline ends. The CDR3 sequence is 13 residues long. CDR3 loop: CASSFALGFGYTF. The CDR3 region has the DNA TGTGCCAGCAGTTTCGCTCTGGGCTTTGGCTACACCTTC.

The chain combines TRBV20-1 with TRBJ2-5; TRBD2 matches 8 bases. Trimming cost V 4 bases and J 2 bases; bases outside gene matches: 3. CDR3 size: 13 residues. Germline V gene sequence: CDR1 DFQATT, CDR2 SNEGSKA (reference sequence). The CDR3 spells CSAILAVQETQYF. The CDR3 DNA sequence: TGCAGTGCTATACTAGCGGTACAAGAGACCCAGTACTTC.

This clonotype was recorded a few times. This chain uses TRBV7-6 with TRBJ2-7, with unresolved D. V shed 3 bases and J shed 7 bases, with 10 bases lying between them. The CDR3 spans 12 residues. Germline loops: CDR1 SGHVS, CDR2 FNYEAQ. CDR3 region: CASSFGASEQYF. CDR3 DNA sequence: TGTGCCAGCAGCTTTGGAGCGAGTGAGCAGTACTTC.

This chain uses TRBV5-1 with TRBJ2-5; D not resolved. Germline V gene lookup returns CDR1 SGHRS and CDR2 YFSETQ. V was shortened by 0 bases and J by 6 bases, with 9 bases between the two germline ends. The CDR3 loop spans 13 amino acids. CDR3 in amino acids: CASSLGERQTQYF. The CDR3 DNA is TGCGCCAGCAGCTTGGGAGAACGACAGACCCAGTACTTC.

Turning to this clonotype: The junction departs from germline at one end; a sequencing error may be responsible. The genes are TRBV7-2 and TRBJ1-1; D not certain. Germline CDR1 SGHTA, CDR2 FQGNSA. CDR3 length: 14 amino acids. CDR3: CASSRAALNTEASF. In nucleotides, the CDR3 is TGTGCCAGCAGCCGCGCCGCCTTGAACACTGAAGCTTCCTTT.